Listed below are T cell receptor beta chains from one sample, sequenced in a study of blood T cell repertoires in COVID-19. TCRdb keeps only in-frame clones here, not all; method: immunoSEQ multiplex PCR. The sample includes 150,000 to 200,000 clones, around 86% of them seen just once. The sequenced sample was peripheral blood. Every receptor here comes from a woman between 40 and 55 years old with acute or convalescent COVID-19. Each CDR3 is given with its conserved first and last residue. A D gene is named only where the DNA matches it firmly. Rows may omit the clone size; those that give it use once, few, many or a size class.

V gene	D gene	clone size	J gene	CDR3 DNA	CDR3 protein
TRBV20-1	TRBD2	.	TRBJ2-5	TGCAGTGCTAGTCGTTCGCGGACTAGCGGGAGCCCCCACCCCGCGTACTTC	CSASRSRTSGSPHPAYF
TRBV28	TRBD1	.	TRBJ2-7	TGTGCCAGCAGACAGGACAGGCTTGCCTCCTACGAGCAGTACTTC	CASRQDRLASYEQYF
TRBV25-1	TRBD1	few	TRBJ2-4	TGTGCCAGCTCATCCACGGGACAGGGGGTAAACATTCAGTACTTC	CASSSTGQGVNIQYF
TRBV28	.	.	TRBJ2-2	TGTGCCAGCAGTCCGGGTGCCGGGGAGCTGTTTTTT	CASSPGAGELFF
TRBV29-1	TRBD1	.	TRBJ1-5	TGCAGCGTGGCCGGGACAGGGGGAGCTCAGCCCCAGCATTTT	CSVAGTGGAQPQHF
TRBV7-2	.	.	TRBJ1-1	TGTGCCAGCAGCTCGGAGCTGAAGACTGAAGCTTTCTTT	CASSSELKTEAFF
TRBV9	TRBD2	.	TRBJ2-3	TGTGCCAGCAGCCCCCCAGCGGGGAGTTCACATACGCAGTATTTT	CASSPPAGSSHTQYF
TRBV3-1/TRBV3-2	TRBD1	once	TRBJ1-6	TGTGCCAGCAGCCAAACAGGGGGTTCACCCCTCCACTTT	CASSQTGGSPLHF
TRBV3-1/TRBV3-2	.	few	TRBJ1-3	TGTGCCAGCAGCCAAGTCTTATTCTCTGGAAACACCATATATTTT	CASSQVLFSGNTIYF
TRBV4-2	TRBD2	.	TRBJ2-5	TGTGCCAGCAGGGGATTAGGTAGCGGGATAAAGGGGGAGACCCAGTACTTC	CASRGLGSGIKGETQYF
TRBV7-2	TRBD1	.	TRBJ1-4	TGTGCCAGCAGACAACGACAGGGGAGAGAAAAACTGTTTTTT	CASRQRQGREKLFF
TRBV19	.	few	TRBJ2-5	TGTGCCAGTAGTCCCGGCTGGGGGGGCCACCAAGAGACCCAGTACTTC	CASSPGWGGHQETQYF